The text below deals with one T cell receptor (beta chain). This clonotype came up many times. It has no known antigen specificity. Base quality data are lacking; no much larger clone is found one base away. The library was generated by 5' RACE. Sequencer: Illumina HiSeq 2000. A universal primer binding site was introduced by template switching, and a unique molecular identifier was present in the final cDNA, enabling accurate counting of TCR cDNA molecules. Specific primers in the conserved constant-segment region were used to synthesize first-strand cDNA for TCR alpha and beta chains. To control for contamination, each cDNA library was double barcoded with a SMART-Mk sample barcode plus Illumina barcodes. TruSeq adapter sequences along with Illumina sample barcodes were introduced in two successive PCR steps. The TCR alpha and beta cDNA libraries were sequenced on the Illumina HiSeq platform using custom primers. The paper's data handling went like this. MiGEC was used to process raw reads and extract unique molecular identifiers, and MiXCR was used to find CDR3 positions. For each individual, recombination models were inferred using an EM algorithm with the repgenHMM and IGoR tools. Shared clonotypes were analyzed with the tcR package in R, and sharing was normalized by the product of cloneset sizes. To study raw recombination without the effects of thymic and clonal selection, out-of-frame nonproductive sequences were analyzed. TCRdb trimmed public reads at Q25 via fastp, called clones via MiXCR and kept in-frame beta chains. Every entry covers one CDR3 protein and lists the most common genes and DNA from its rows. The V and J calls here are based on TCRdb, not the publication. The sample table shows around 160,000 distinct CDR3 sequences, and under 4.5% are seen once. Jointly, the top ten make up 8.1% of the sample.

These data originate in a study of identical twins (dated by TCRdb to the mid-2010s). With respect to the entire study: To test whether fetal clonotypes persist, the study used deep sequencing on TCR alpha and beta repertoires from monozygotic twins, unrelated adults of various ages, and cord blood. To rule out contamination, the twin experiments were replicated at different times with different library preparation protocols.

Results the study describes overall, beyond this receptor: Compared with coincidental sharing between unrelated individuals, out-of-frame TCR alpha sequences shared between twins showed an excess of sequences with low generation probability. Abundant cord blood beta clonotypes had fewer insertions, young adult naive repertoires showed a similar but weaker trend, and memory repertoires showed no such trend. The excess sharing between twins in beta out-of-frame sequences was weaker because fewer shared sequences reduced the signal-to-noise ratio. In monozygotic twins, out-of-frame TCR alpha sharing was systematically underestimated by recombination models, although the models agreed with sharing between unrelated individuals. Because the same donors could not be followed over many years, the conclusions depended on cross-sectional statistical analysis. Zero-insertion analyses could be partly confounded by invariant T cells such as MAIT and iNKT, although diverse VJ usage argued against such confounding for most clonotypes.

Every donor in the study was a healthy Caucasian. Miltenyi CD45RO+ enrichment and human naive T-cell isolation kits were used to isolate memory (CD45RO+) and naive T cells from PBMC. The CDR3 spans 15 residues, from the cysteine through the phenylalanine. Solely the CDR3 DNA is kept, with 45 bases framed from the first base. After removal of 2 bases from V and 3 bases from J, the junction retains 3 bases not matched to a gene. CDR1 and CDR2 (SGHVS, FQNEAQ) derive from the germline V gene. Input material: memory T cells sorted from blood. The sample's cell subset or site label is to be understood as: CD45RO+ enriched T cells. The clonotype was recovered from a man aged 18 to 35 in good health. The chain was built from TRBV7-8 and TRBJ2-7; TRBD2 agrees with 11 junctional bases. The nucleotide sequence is TGTGCCAGCAGCTTACGACTAGCGGGATTCTACGAGCAGTACTTC. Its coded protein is CASSLRLAGFYEQYF.